This T cell receptor (beta chain) derives from a study of Tregs in tolerant kidney transplant recipients. Thawed PBMCs were rested overnight at 37°C with 200 IU/ml IL-2 before regulatory T cell sorting. Data came from immunoSEQ multiplex PCR; TCRdb stores just in-frame clones and leaves some out. The sample yields about 64,000 clones, 98% seen once. CDR3 length: 12 residues. Germline CDR1 and CDR2: SGHNT and YYREEE (reference sequence). The germline V and J ends were trimmed by 4 bases and 7 bases, with 9 bases remaining between them. As to this clone: The antigen remains undetermined.

Findings and limits, study-wide: The small number of patients limits these findings pending further validation.

The clonotype originates from a human donor who received a combined kidney and bone marrow transplant. The V and J genes are TRBV5-4 and TRBJ2-4; D is uncertain. The sequencing here drew on Tregs from blood, taken before the transplant. The CDR3 nucleotides are TGTGCCAGCAGCCCTGGAGCGAACATTCAGTACTTC. It encodes CASSPGANIQYF. Together with reference TRBV5-4 and TRBJ2-4, the CDR3 gives the full variable domain: ETGVTQSPTHLIKTRGQQVTLRCSSQSGHNTVSWYQQALGQGPQFIFQYYREEENGRGNFPPRFSGLQFPNYSSELNVNALELDDSALYLCASSPGANIQYFGAGTRLSVL.